The subject of this entry is one T cell receptor (beta chain). What it recognizes is unknown. Germline-derived CDR1 and CDR2 are SGHRS and YFSETQ. There are 15 residues in the CDR3. The V gene end was trimmed by 0 bases and the J gene end by 2 bases; junction bases not matched to a gene: 2. This entry comes from a study of cytomegalovirus exposure and HLA in healthy donors. On the study more broadly: Clustering assigned about 80% of the roughly 400 genotyped donors to the Caucasian-associated ancestry cluster.

Vbeta (60) and Jbeta (13) primers were used in the PCR. TCRdb's copy holds only in-frame clones and misses some; the assay was immunoSEQ multiplex PCR. In the table there are about 150,000 clones, around 80% of which are singletons. Findings and limits, study-wide: Sequences of the TCR beta chain were said to predict the HLA-A and HLA-B alleles of most subjects accurately.

Sampled while nominally healthy, donors likely had unrecorded immune exposures. The sample comprised PBMCs. The clonotype originates from a man aged 35 to 55 in good health and CMV-seronegative. The chain links TRBV5-1 to TRBJ2-5, with 9 bases lining up with TRBD1. CDR3 DNA: TGCGCCAGCAGCTTGGGGGACAGGGCACAAGAGACCCAGTACTTC. This translates into CASSLGDRAQETQYF.